This TCR beta chain was retrieved from a study of T-cell reconstitution after alpha-beta-depleted transplantation in children (dated by TCRdb to the mid-2010s). Turning to the overall study: Using TCR repertoire profiling, the study followed T-cell immune reconstitution in a quantitative way in children after TCRalphabeta/CD19-depleted allogeneic hematopoietic cell transplantation.

Interpreted using the paper, the treatment or condition label stands for: allogeneic hematopoietic cell transplantation with graft depleted of TCRalphabeta T cells and CD19 B cells. The children who served as transplant recipients had been given grafts of TCRalphabeta/CD19-depleted allogeneic hematopoietic cells. Trimming leaves V shorter by 7 bases and J shorter by 2 bases, with the junction holding 7 bases beyond the gene matches. The germline V gene encodes CDR1 SGHRS and CDR2 YFSETQ. From the cysteine through the phenylalanine, the CDR3 covers 14 amino acids. Only the CDR3 portion is preserved as DNA: 42 bases, with reading frame beginning at the first base. Study-wide findings and limitations: The frequencies of hyperexpanded clones fell over the following months, and after one year, T-cell counts and TCRbeta diversity were mostly attributed to newly produced T cells. The high TCRbeta diversity at day 60 in some patients was ascribed to recipient T cells and intrathymic progenitors that had survived conditioning. The apparently early recovery of alphabetaT-cell counts about two months after transplant reportedly depended on only several hundred rapidly expanded clones that came from non-depleted graft cells.

The sample holds a few counts of this clonotype. Its antigen remains undetermined. No base-level quality is on record; no much larger clone is a single base apart. Library generation was performed with PCR. The instrument given in TCRdb is Illumina HiSeq 2500. To normalize quantification of the TCRbeta repertoire, the TCR libraries were built with molecular barcoding that relied on unique molecular identifiers. Using fastp at Q25 and MiXCR, TCRdb reprocessed the public reads and kept productive beta chains. Merged by CDR3 protein, the rows form single entries marked with the most common genes and DNA. Within this sample are around 490,000 distinct CDR3 sequences, with roughly 11% of them counted one time only. Together, the top ten hold approximately 14% of the sample.

Material: PBMCs, mostly from graft donor cells, obtained 180 days after TCRalphabeta/CD19-depleted stem cell transplant. The TCR was taken from a female patient between 2 and 15 years old who had a stem cell transplant for aplastic anemia, so the T cells may come from the graft donor. The chain is encoded by TRBV5-1 joined to TRBJ2-5; 8 bases in between match TRBD1. The CDR3 protein is CASGRDRIQETQYF. The sequenced DNA is TGCGCCAGCGGCCGGGACAGGATACAAGAGACCCAGTACTTC.